Each of the 18 T cell receptor beta chains below was sequenced from the same sample in a study of T cell repertoires in cytomegalovirus infection. TCRdb processed the reads anew with MiXCR; each CDR3 protein has one entry. The repertoire consists of about 230,000 distinct CDR3 sequences, with around 6.6% occurring once and the leading ten covering less than 7.5%. The sample comprised PBMCs. The receptors derive from a human donor in good health (CMV status not recorded). Some clones in this sample may be carry-over from other donors' samples.

This clonotype was counted at least ten times. The chain carries TRBV7-8 and TRBJ1-4; TRBD1 agrees at 10 bases. The V gene's germline CDR1 is SGHVS and CDR2 FQNEAQ. Trimming removed 5 bases from V and 10 bases from J; junction bases left unmatched: 13. This CDR3 is 16 amino acids long. The chain's CDR3 is CASSPRDRGPGGKLFF. The CDR3 coding sequence is TGTGCCAGCAGCCCACGGGACAGGGGCCCTGGGGGAAAACTGTTTTTT.

The chain employs TRBV7-2 and TRBJ2-1, with TRBD2 identical over 7 bases. This CDR3 has 15 amino acids. Trimming removed 5 bases from V and 3 bases from J; junction bases left unmatched: 7. Germline V gives CDR1 SGHTA, CDR2 FQGNSA. CDR3 sequence (DNA): TGTGCCAGCAGCCCCCTGGGGGGGGACTACAATGAGCAGTTCTTC. Amino acids: CASSPLGGDYNEQFF.

This clonotype occurred many times. The V gene is TRBV2, the J gene TRBJ2-1; the match to TRBD2 covers 15 bases. This CDR3 region has 18 residues. The trim removed 8 bases at V and 4 bases at J, leaving 12 bases unmatched. Germline-derived CDR1 and CDR2 are SNHLY and FYNNEI. The CDR3 loop reads CASASPGLAGGRYNEQFF. In DNA, the CDR3 is TGTGCCAGCGCCTCGCCGGGACTAGCGGGGGGAAGATACAATGAGCAGTTCTTC.

This clonotype has a count of ten or more. This chain connects TRBV7-3 to TRBJ2-1; D is perhaps TRBD2 (6 bases). The CDR3 covers 13 residues. Germline values: CDR1 SGHTA, CDR2 FQGTGA. V shed 6 bases and J shed 6 bases, with 12 bases lying between them. CDR3 sequence (DNA): TGTGCCAGCAGTCTAGCGCTGGGCAATGAGCAGTTCTTC. Translated: CASSLALGNEQFF.

This clonotype was seen many times. This sequence joins TRBV7-2 and TRBJ1-1; D gene uncertain. Germline assignment: CDR1 SGHTA and CDR2 FQGNSA. V lost 9 bases to trimming and J lost 6 bases, with 17 bases between them. The CDR3 loop spans 13 amino acids. This CDR3 reads CASTDSRVAEAFF. CDR3 nucleotides: TGTGCCAGTACGGATAGTCGGGTCGCTGAAGCTTTCTTT.

This clonotype has a handful of counts. The chain joins TRBV7-2 to TRBJ2-7; possibly TRBD1 or TRBD2 for D (7 bases each). Trimming left V 7 bases short and J 4 bases short, with 17 bases between. Germline CDR1 and CDR2: SGHTA and FQGNSA. This CDR3 region has 14 residues. Here the CDR3 reads CASTFQGGDYEQYF. The CDR3 DNA is TGTGCCAGCACCTTCCAGGGGGGGGATTACGAGCAGTACTTC.

This clonotype has a count of ten or more. V is TRBV7-2 and J is TRBJ1-5; 8 nucleotides agree with TRBD1. The CDR3 is 14 residues long. Germline V gives CDR1 SGHTA, CDR2 FQGNSA. Losses at the gene ends were 8 bases for V and 4 bases for J; bases not matched to a gene: 7. CDR3 loop: CASGRTGTNQPQHF. The DNA of the CDR3 is TGTGCCAGCGGGAGGACAGGGACTAATCAGCCCCAGCATTTT.

Ten or more counts support this clonotype. V gene TRBV7-2 combines with J gene TRBJ1-2; 7 nucleotides match TRBD1. Germline loops: CDR1 SGHTA, CDR2 FQGNSA. The junction had 9 bases not matched to a gene; V was cut back by 4 bases and J by 4 bases. The CDR3 consists of 15 residues. In DNA, the CDR3 is TGTGCCAGCAGCTCACGGACAGGCGGTACCTATGGCTACACCTTC. Translation: CASSSRTGGTYGYTF.

Note on this clonotype: At one boundary the junction diverges from the germline segment, which might be a read error. The rearrangement links TRBV20-1 to TRBJ1-1, with a weak D call TRBD1 (5 bases). Per germline, CDR1 DFQATT and CDR2 SNEGSKA (reference sequence). The CDR3 has 16 amino acids. For the CDR3, the DNA is TGCGGTGCTAGAGAGAGCAGCTCAGGGATGAACACTGAAGCTTTCTTT. It is translated as CGARESSSGMNTEAFF.

The sample holds many counts of this clonotype. The chain recombines TRBV29-1 with TRBJ2-3, with D uncertain. Germline loops: CDR1 SQVTM, CDR2 ANQGSEA. V was cut by 4 bases and J by 4 bases, with 12 bases left in between. The CDR3 extends over 13 amino acids. The CDR3 is CSVVDPPPDTQYF. For the CDR3, the DNA is TGCAGCGTTGTGGATCCGCCCCCAGATACGCAGTATTTT.

This clonotype has a count of ten or more. V and J are TRBV29-1 and TRBJ2-5, with D tentatively TRBD2 (5 bases). The CDR3 loop spans 15 amino acids. Looked up from germline, CDR1 is SQVTM and CDR2 is ANQGSEA. V gave up 4 bases and J gave up 0 bases, with 15 bases separating them. Here the CDR3 reads CSVGEDYRDQETQYF. The CDR3 DNA reads as TGCAGCGTTGGGGAAGACTACAGAGACCAAGAGACCCAGTACTTC.

This clonotype was seen many times. The chain recombines TRBV29-1 with TRBJ2-5, with D tentatively TRBD1 (5 bases). Per the germline V gene, CDR1 is SQVTM and CDR2 is ANQGSEA. The V end was cut by 4 bases, the J end by 4 bases, with 10 bases between. This CDR3 contains 12 residues. The CDR3, as DNA: TGCAGCGTTGCAGACAGACGAGAGACCCAGTACTTC. Translated, it gives CSVADRRETQYF.

This chain connects TRBV11-3 to TRBJ2-5; possibly TRBD1 or TRBD2 for D (6 bases each). This CDR3 is 15 amino acids long. Germline V gives CDR1 SGHNT, CDR2 YENEEA. Trimming shortened V by 2 bases and J by 5 bases, and 15 bases separated the two germline ends. In DNA, the CDR3 is TGTGCCAGCAGCTTATCCTGGGGGGCCTGGGAGACCCAGTACTTC. The encoded protein is CASSLSWGAWETQYF.

In this sample, this clonotype turned up many times. J is TRBJ2-7 and V is TRBV28; the match to TRBD2 covers 12 bases. Trimming at V came to 5 bases and at J to 5 bases, leaving 10 bases not matched to a gene. CDR1 and CDR2 (germline): MDHEN, SYDVKM. This CDR3 has 16 amino acids. CDR3 region: CASSTPSSGGAHEQYF. In DNA, the CDR3 is TGTGCCAGCAGTACACCTTCTAGCGGGGGGGCCCACGAGCAGTACTTC.

This clonotype has a count of ten or more. This chain uses TRBV7-2 with TRBJ1-6; 8 bases agree with TRBD1. Per germline, CDR1 SGHTA and CDR2 FQGNSA. The CDR3 is 14 residues long. V gave up 4 bases and J gave up 8 bases; unmatched junction bases: 4. The CDR3 loop reads CASSSDRDHSPLHF. CDR3 DNA sequence: TGTGCCAGCAGCTCGGACAGGGATCATTCACCCCTCCACTTT.

This clonotype was observed at least ten times. The chain carries TRBV7-3 and TRBJ2-1; D is possibly TRBD2 (6 bases). Germline V lookup: CDR1 SGHTA, CDR2 FQGTGA. The V gene lost 7 bases and the J gene lost 10 bases, with 14 bases spanning the gap. This CDR3 region has 12 residues. CDR3 amino acids: CASTRGSREQFF. DNA for the CDR3: TGTGCCAGCACCCGGGGGTCTCGAGAGCAGTTCTTC.

The table lists this clonotype with many counts. V usage is TRBV20-1 and J usage is TRBJ2-1, with TRBD2 matching 9 bases. There are 15 residues in the CDR3. The trim removed 1 base at V and 3 bases at J, leaving 4 bases unmatched. Germline V gives CDR1 DFQATT, CDR2 SNEGSKA (reference sequence). This chain's CDR3 is CSARGERGVYNEQFF. CDR3 nucleotides: TGCAGTGCTAGAGGGGAGCGGGGGGTCTACAATGAGCAGTTCTTC.

V usage is TRBV9 and J usage is TRBJ1-2; D uncertain. V lost 0 bases, J lost 4 bases, and 13 bases lay in between. Germline lookup yields CDR1 SGDLS and CDR2 YYNGEE. The CDR3 is 15 residues long. CDR3 sequence: CASSVGIPPTYGYTF. Written as DNA, the CDR3 is TGTGCCAGCAGCGTAGGGATCCCCCCAACCTATGGCTACACCTTC.